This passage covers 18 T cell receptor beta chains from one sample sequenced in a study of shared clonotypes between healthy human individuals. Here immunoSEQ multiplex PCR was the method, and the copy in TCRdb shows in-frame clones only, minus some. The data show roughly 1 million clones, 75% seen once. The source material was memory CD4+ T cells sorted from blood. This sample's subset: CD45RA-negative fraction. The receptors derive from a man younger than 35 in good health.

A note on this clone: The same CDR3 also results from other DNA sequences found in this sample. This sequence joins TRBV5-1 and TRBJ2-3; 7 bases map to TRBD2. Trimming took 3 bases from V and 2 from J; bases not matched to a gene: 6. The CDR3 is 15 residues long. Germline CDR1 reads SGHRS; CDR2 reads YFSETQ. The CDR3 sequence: CASSSQAGTTDTQYF. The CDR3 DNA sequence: TGCGCCAGCAGCTCCCAAGCGGGGACCACAGATACGCAGTATTTT. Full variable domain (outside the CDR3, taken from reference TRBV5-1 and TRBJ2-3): KAGVTQTPRYLIKTRGQQVTLSCSPISGHRSVSWYQQTPGQGLQFLFEYFSETQRNKGNFPGRFSGRQFSNSRSEMNVSTLELGDSALYLCASSSQAGTTDTQYFGPGTRLTVL.

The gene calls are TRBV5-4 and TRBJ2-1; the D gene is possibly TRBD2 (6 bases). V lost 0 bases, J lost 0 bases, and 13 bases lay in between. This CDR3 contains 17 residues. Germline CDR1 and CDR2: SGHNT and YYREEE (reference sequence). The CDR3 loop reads CASSLGGVLSSYNEQFF. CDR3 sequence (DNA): TGTGCCAGCAGCTTGGGGGGGGTTCTCAGCTCCTACAATGAGCAGTTCTTC.

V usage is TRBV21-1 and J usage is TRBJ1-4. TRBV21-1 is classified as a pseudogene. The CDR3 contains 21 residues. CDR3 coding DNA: TGTGCCAGCAGCAAAACCCCCGCCCGGGAGAAAGGGCACCGAACTAATGAAAAACTGTTTTTT. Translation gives CASSKTPAREKGHRTNEKLFF.

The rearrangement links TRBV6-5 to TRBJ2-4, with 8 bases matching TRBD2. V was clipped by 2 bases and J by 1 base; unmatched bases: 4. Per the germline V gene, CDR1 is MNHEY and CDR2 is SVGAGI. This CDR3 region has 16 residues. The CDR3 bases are TGTGCCAGCAGTTACGGTAGCGGGGTTGCCAAAAACATTCAGTACTTC. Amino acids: CASSYGSGVAKNIQYF.

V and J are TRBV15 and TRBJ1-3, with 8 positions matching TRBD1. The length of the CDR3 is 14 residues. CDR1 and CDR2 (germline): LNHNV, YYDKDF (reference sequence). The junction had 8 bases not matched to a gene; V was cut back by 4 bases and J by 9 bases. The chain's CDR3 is CATSKTGTGGTIYF. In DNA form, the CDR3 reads TGTGCCACCAGCAAGACCGGGACAGGAGGCACCATATATTTT.

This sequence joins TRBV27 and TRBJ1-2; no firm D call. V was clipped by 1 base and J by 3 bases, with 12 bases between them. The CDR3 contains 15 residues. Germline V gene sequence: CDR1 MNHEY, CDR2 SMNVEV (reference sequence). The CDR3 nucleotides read TGTGCCAGCAGTTTATACGTCTCCCGGGACTATGGCTACACCTTC. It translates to CASSLYVSRDYGYTF.

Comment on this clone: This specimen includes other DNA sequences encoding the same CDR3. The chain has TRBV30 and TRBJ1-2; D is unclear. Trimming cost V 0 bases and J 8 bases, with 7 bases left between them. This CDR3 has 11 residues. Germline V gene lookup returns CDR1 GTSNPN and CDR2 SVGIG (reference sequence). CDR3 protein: CAWSVGGGYTF. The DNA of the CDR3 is TGTGCCTGGAGTGTAGGAGGAGGCTACACCTTC.

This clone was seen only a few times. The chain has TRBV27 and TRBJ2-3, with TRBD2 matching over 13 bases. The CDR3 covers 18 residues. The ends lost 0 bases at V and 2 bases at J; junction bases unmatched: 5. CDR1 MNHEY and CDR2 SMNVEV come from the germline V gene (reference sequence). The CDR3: CASSLSLGTSGITDTQYF. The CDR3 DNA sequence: TGTGCCAGCAGTTTATCGTTAGGGACTAGCGGGATCACAGATACGCAGTATTTT.

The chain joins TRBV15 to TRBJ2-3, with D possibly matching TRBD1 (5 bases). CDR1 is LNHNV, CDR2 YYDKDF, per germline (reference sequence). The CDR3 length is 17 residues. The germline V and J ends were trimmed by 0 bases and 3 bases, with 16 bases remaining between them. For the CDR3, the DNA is TGTGCCACCAGCAGAGATGGTTCGACAGTCGTTACAGATACGCAGTATTTT. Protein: CATSRDGSTVVTDTQYF.

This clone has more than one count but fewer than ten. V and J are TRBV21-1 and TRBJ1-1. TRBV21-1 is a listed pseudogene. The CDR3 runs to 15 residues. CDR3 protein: CASSKFNREDTEAFF. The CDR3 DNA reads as TGTGCCAGCAGCAAATTCAACAGAGAGGACACTGAAGCTTTCTTT.

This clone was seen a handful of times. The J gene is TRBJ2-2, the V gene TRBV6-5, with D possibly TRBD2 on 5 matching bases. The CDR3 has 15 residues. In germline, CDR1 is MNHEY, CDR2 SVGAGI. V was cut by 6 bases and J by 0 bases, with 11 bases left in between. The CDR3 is CASRAAPSNTGELFF. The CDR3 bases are TGTGCCAGCAGAGCGGCGCCTTCGAACACCGGGGAGCTGTTTTTT.

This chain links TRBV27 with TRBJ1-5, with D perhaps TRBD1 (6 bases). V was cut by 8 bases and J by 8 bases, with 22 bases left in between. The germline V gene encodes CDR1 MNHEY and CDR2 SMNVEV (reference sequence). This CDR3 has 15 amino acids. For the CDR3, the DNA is TGTGCCAGCCCGGCCCGGGCCCCCTACAGGGAGCCCCAGCATTTT. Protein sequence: CASPARAPYREPQHF.

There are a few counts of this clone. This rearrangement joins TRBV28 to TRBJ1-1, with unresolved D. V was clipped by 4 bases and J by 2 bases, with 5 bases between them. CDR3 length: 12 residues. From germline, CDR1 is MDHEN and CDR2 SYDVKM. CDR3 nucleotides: TGTGCCAGCAGTTACCTAAACACTGAAGCTTTCTTT. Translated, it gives CASSYLNTEAFF. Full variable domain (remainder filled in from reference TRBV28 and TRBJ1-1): DVKVTQSSRYLVKRTGEKVFLECVQDMDHENMFWYRQDPGLGLRLIYFSYDVKMKEKGDIPEGYSVSREKKERFSLILESASTNQTSMYLCASSYLNTEAFFGQGTRLTVV.

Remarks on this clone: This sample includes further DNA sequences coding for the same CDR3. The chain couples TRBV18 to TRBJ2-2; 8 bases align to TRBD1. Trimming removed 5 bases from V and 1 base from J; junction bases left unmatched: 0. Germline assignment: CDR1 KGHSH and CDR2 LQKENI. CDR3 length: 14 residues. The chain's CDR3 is CASSGQGNTGELFF. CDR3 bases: TGTGCCAGCTCAGGACAGGGGAACACCGGGGAGCTGTTTTTT.

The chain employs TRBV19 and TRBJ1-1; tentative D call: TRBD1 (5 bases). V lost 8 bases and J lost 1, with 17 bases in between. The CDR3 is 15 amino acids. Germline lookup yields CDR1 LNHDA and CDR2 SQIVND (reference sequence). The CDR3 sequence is CASYLAGPRNTEAFF. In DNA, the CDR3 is TGTGCCAGTTATTTGGCAGGGCCTCGGAACACTGAAGCTTTCTTT.

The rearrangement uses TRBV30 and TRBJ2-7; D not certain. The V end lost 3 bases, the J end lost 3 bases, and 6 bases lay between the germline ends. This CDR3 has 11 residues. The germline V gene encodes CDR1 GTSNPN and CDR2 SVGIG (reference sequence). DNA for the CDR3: TGTGCCTGGAGCCCGCGCTACGAGCAGTACTTC. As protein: CAWSPRYEQYF.

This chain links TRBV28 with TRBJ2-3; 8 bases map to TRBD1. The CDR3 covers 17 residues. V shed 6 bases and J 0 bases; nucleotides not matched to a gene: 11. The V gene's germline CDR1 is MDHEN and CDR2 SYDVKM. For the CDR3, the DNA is TGTGCCAGCAGCTTGACAGGGGCGGACCTGAGCACAGATACGCAGTATTTT. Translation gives CASSLTGADLSTDTQYF.

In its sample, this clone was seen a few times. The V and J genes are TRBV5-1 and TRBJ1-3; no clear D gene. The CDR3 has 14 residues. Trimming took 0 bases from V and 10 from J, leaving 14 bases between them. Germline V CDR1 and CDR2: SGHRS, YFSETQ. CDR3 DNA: TGCGCCAGCAGCTTGGACGTAACTTCGGGAACCATATATTTT. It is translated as CASSLDVTSGTIYF. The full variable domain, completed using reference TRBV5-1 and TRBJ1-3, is KAGVTQTPRYLIKTRGQQVTLSCSPISGHRSVSWYQQTPGQGLQFLFEYFSETQRNKGNFPGRFSGRQFSNSRSEMNVSTLELGDSALYLCASSLDVTSGTIYFGEGSWLTVV.